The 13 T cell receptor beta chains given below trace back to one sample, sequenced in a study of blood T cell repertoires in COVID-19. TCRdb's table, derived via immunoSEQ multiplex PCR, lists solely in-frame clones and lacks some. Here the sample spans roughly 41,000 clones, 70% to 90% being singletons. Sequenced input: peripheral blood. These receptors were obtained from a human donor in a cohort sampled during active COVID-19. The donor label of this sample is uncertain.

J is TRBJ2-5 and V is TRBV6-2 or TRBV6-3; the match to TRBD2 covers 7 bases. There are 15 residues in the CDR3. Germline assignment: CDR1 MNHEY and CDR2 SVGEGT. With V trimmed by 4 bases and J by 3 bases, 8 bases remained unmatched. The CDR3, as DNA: TGTGCCAGCAGTTTGGAGCGGGGTATCAAAGAGACCCAGTACTTC. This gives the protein CASSLERGIKETQYF.

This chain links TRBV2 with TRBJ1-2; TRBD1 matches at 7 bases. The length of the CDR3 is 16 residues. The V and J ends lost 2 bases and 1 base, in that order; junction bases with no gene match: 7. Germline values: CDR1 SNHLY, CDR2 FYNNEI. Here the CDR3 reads CASSEPRDSYNYGYTF. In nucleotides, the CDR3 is TGTGCCAGCAGTGAACCTAGGGACAGTTATAACTATGGCTACACCTTC. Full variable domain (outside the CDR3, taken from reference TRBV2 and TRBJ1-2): EPEVTQTPSHQVTQMGQEVILRCVPISNHLYFYWYRQILGQKVEFLVSFYNNEISEKSEIFDDQFSVERPDGSNFTLKIRSTKLEDSAMYFCASSEPRDSYNYGYTFGSGTRLTVV.

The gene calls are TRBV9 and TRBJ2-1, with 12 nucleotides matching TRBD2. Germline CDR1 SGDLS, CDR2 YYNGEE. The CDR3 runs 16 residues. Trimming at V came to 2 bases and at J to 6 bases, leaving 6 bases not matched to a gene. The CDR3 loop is CASSVDLAGGPNEQFF. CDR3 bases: TGTGCCAGCAGCGTGGACCTAGCGGGGGGGCCCAATGAGCAGTTCTTC. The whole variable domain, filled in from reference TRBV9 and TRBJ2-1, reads DSGVTQTPKHLITATGQRVTLRCSPRSGDLSVYWYQQSLDQGLQFLIQYYNGEERAKGNILERFSAQQFPDLHSELNLSSLELGDSALYFCASSVDLAGGPNEQFFGPGTRLTVL.

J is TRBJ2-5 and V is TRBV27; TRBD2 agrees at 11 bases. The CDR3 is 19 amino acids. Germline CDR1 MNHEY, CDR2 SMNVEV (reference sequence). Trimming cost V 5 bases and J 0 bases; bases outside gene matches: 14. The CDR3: CASSPLGTSGGWYQETQYF. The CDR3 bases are TGTGCCAGCAGTCCTCTCGGAACTAGCGGGGGCTGGTACCAAGAGACCCAGTACTTC.

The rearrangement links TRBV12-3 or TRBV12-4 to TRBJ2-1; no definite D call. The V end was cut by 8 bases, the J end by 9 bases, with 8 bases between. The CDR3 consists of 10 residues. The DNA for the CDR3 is TGTGCCAGCGGGCCCGGTGAGCAGTTCTTC. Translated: CASGPGEQFF.

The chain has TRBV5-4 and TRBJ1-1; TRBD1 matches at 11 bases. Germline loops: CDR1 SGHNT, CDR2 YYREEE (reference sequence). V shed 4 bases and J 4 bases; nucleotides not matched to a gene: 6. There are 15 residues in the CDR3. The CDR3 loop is CASSTGTGGITEAFF. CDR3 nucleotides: TGTGCCAGCAGCACGGGGACAGGGGGAATCACTGAAGCTTTCTTT.

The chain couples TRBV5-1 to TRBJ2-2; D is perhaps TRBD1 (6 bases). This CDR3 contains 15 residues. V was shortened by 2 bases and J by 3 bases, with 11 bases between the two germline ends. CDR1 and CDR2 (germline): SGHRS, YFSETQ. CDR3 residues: CASSFTGQDTGELFF. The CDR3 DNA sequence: TGCGCCAGCAGCTTTACAGGGCAGGACACCGGGGAGCTGTTTTTT.

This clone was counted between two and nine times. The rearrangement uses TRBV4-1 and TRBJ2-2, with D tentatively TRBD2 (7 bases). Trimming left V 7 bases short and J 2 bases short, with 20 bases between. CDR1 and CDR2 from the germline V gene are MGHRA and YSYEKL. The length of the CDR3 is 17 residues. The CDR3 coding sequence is TGCGCCAGCATGGGGGGTAGGGCGGGGGCCAACACCGGGGAGCTGTTTTTT. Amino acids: CASMGGRAGANTGELFF.

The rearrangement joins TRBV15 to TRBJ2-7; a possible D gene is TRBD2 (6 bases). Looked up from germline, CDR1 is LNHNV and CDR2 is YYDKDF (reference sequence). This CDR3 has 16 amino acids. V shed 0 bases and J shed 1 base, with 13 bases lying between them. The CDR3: CATSREGRGKSYEQYF. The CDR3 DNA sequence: TGTGCCACCAGCAGAGAGGGTCGGGGGAAATCCTACGAGCAGTACTTC.

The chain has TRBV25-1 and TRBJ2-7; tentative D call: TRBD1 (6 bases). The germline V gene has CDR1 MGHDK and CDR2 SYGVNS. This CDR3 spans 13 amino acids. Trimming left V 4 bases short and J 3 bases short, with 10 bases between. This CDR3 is CASSGAGVYEQYF. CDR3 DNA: TGTGCCAGCAGTGGGGCAGGGGTCTACGAGCAGTACTTC.

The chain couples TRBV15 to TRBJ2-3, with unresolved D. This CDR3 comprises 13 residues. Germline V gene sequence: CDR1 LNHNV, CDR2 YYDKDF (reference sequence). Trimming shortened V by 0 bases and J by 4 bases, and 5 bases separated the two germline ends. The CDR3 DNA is TGTGCCACCAGCAGAGATCGGTCAGATACGCAGTATTTT. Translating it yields CATSRDRSDTQYF.

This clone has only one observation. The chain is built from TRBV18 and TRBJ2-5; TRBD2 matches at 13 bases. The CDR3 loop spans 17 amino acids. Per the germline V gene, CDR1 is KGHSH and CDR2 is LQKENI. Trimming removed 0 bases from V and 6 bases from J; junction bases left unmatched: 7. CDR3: CASSPPRTSGGGKTQYF. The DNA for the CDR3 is TGTGCCAGCTCACCACCCCGGACTAGCGGGGGTGGGAAGACCCAGTACTTC.

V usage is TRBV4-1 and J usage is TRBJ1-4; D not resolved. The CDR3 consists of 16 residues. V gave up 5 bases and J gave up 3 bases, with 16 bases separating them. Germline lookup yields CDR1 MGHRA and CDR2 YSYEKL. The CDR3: CASSKNGRAANEKLFF. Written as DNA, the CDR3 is TGCGCCAGCAGCAAGAACGGGCGGGCGGCTAATGAAAAACTGTTTTTT.